This T cell receptor (beta chain) was captured in a study of molecular identifiers for immune sequencing clone quantification. As CD8+CD4-CCR7+CD45RA+ cells, naive CD8 T cells were sorted. Study-level findings and limits: Clones exceeding 20 RNA copies carried over 97% of effector molecules but under 1% of naive-cell molecules.

Notes on this clonotype: Its antigen is unknown. A read error may be the cause here, since a much bigger clone is one base away.

Germline CDR1 is MNHEY and CDR2 is SVGEGT. The junction had 6 bases not matched to a gene; V was cut back by 4 bases and J by 1 base. This CDR3 has 15 amino acids. As previously described, bulk TCR libraries were made using listed TCR primers. TCRdb re-called the PCR reads through MiXCR, storing one row per CDR3 protein. The sample contains hundreds of thousands of distinct CDR3 sequences, roughly 23% of which appear only once. This sequence was found in a human donor in good health. Some libraries in this study had Jurkat cell RNA spiked in. Sequenced input: naive CD8+ T cells from blood, with Jurkat cell RNA spiked in. Subset indicated: FACS-sorted CD8+CD4-CCR7+CD45RA+ naive T cells. V usage is TRBV6-2 or TRBV6-3 and J usage is TRBJ2-5, with TRBD2 matching over 7 bases. DNA of the CDR3: TGTGCCAGCAGTTCAATTCTAGCGGTCCAAGAGACCCAGTACTTC. Translation gives CASSSILAVQETQYF.